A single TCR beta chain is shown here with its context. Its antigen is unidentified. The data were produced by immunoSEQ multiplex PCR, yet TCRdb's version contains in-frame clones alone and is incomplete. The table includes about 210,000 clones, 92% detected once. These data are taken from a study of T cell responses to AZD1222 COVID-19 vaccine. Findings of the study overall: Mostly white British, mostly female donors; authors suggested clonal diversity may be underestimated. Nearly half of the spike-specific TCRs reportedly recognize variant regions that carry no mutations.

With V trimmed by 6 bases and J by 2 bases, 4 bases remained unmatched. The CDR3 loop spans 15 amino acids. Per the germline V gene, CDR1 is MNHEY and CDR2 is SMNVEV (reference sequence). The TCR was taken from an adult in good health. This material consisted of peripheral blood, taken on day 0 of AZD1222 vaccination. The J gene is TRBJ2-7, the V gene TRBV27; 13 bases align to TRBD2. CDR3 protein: CASSLTSGGPYEQYF. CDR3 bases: TGTGCCAGCAGCTTGACTAGCGGGGGGCCCTACGAGCAGTACTTC.